The rows below give T cell receptor beta chains drawn from one sample of a study of blood T cell repertoires in COVID-19. Clones were read by immunoSEQ multiplex PCR, and TCRdb kept only the in-frame ones, dropping some. The top ten clones hold roughly 17% of a sample with 25,000 to 30,000 clones, around nine tenths of them seen once. Sequenced input: peripheral blood. Receptors were obtained from a human donor in a cohort sampled during active COVID-19. The conserved cysteine and the conserved F or W are not part of the CDR3 here.

j_call | v_call | cdr3_aa
TRBJ1-1 | TRBV19 | ASSWTQTFAGDTEAF
TRBJ2-3 | TRBV24-1 | ATGGAPIDTQY
TRBJ2-7 | TRBV11-3 | ASSSGGGSGRTHEQY
TRBJ1-1 | TRBV4-2 | ASSQDAAGRGNTEAF
TRBJ2-5 | TRBV11-2 | ASRTGTGFLETQY
TRBJ2-1 | TRBV7-2 | ASSPPARTSGSSYNEQF
TRBJ1-2 | TRBV5-6 | ASSSGGRLGYT
TRBJ2-3 | TRBV6-5 | ASSTRVSTDTQY
TRBJ2-1 | TRBV10-2 | ASCDLSSYNEQF
TRBJ2-2 | TRBV25-1 | ASSETGYTGELF
TRBJ1-1 | TRBV18 | ASSPPRGVNTEAF
TRBJ2-7 | TRBV5-6 | ASSRGTSGTWAYEQY
TRBJ2-3 | TRBV19 | ASSIDFQASTDTQY
TRBJ1-5 | TRBV18 | ASSPQGGGPNSNQPQH
TRBJ1-3 | TRBV4-2 | ASSQDVGNTIY
TRBJ1-1 | TRBV6-1 | ASSEHRADTEAF
TRBJ1-5 | TRBV2 | ASSDQQGFQSIPFNSNQPQH
TRBJ1-4 | TRBV7-2 | ASSPSATGHEKLF
TRBJ2-7 | TRBV6-6 | ASTLAGTPSWQY
TRBJ2-1 | TRBV19 | ASSITGTGRSYNEQF
TRBJ2-7 | TRBV21-1 | ASNPGEGGYEQY
TRBJ1-1 | TRBV7-9 | ASSETGVTEAF
TRBJ2-2 | TRBV28 | ASMKSNWRSNTGELF
TRBJ2-1 | TRBV25-1 | ATLRDRGRNEQF
TRBJ2-2 | TRBV6-5 | ASSAYGTGELF
TRBJ2-1 | TRBV7-8 | ASSPRLGVNEQF